The present T cell receptor beta chain was sequenced within a study of Tregs in tolerant kidney transplant recipients. V lost 0 bases, J lost 2 bases, and 7 bases stayed unmatched. This CDR3 spans 16 amino acids. CDR1 and CDR2 (germline): SGDLS, YYNGEE. Generated by immunoSEQ multiplex PCR, the TCRdb table keeps only in-frame clones and is missing some. The table shows some 62,000 clones, with under 98% occurring only once. The sample consisted of Tregs from blood, taken before the transplant. The sequence came from a human donor who received a combined kidney and bone marrow transplant. The V and J genes are TRBV9 and TRBJ1-2; the match to TRBD1 covers 7 bases. The CDR3 loop is CASSVGPDRANYGYTF. In DNA form, the CDR3 reads TGTGCCAGCAGCGTAGGTCCCGACAGGGCCAACTATGGCTACACCTTC.